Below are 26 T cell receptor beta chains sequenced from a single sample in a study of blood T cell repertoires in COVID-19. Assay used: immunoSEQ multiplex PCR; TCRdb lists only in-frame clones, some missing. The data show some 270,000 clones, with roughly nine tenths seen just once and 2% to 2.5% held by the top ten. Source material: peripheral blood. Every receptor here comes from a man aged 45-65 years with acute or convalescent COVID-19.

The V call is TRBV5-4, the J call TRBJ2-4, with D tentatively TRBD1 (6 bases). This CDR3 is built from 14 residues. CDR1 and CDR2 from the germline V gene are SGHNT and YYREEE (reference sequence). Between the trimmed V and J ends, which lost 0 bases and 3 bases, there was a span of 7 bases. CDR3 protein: CASSLAGDKNIQYF. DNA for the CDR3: TGTGCCAGCAGCTTGGCAGGGGACAAAAACATTCAGTACTTC.

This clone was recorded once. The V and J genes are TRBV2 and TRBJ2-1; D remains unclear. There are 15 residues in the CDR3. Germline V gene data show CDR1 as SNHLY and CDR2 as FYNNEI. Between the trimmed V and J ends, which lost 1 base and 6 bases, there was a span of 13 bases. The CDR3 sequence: CASSEGQRASNEQFF. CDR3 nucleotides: TGTGCCAGCAGTGAAGGCCAGCGAGCCTCCAATGAGCAGTTCTTC.

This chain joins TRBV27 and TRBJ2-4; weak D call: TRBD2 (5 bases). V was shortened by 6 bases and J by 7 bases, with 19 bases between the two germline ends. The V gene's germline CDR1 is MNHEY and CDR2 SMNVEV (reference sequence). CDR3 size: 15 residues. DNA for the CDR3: TGTGCCAGCAGCTCCCCGGGGTTAAGTTCGAACATTCAGTACTTC. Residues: CASSSPGLSSNIQYF.

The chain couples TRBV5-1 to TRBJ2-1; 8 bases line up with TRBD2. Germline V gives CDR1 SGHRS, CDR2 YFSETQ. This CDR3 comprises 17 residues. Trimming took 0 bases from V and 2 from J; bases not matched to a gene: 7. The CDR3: CASSLAPGGLPYNEQFF. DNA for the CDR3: TGCGCCAGCAGCTTGGCCCCGGGAGGGCTTCCCTACAATGAGCAGTTCTTC.

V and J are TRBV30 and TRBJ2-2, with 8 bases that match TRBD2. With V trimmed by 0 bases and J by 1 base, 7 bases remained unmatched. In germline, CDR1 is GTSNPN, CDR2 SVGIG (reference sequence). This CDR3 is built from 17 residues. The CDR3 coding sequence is TGTGCCTGGAGTGTATTGGCGGGGGGCCTGAACACCGGGGAGCTGTTTTTT. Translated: CAWSVLAGGLNTGELFF.

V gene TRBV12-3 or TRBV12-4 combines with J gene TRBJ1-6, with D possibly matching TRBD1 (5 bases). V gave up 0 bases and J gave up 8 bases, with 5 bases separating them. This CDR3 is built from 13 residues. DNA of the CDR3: TGTGCCAGCAGTTTAGCAGGGGATTCACCCCTCCACTTT. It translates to CASSLAGDSPLHF.

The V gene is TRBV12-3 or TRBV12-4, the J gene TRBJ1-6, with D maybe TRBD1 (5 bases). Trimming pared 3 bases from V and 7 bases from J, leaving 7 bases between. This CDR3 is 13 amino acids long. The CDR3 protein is CASSLAGNSPLHF. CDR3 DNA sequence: TGTGCCAGCAGTTTGGCAGGGAATTCACCCCTCCACTTT.

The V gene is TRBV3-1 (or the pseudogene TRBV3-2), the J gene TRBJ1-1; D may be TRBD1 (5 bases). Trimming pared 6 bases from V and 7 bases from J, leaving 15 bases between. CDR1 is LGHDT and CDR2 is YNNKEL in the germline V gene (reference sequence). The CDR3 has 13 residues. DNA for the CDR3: TGTGCCAGCAGGCTCTCGGGGGGACTTGAAGCTTTCTTT. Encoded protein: CASRLSGGLEAFF.

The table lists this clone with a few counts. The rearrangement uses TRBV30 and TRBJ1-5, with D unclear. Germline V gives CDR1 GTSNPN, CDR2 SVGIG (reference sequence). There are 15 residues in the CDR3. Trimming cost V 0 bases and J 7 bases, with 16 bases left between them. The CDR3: CAWSVTYAVGQPQHF. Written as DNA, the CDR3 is TGTGCCTGGAGTGTAACGTACGCGGTTGGGCAGCCCCAGCATTTT.

Here the CDR3 reads CAWIGQAGSPLHF. DNA for the CDR3: TGTGCCTGGATCGGACAGGCCGGATCACCCCTCCACTTT. The chain combines TRBV30 with TRBJ1-6, with TRBD1 matching 7 bases. Losses at the gene ends were 4 bases for V and 10 bases for J; bases not matched to a gene: 7. Germline V CDR1 and CDR2: GTSNPN, SVGIG (reference sequence). The CDR3 sequence is 13 residues long.

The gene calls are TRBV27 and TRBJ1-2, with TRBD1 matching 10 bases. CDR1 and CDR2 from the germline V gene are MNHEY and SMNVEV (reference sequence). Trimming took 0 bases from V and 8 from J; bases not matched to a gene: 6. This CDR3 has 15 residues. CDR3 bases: TGTGCCAGCAGTTTATCCGGGACAGGGGTCCTGGGCTACACCTTC. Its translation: CASSLSGTGVLGYTF.

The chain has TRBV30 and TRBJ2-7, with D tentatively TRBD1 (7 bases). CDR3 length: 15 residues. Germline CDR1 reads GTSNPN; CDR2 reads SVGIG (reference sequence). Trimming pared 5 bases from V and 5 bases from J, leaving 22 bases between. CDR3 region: CAWGPGQLGRNEQYF. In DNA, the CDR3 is TGTGCCTGGGGGCCGGGACAGCTTGGGAGGAACGAGCAGTACTTC.

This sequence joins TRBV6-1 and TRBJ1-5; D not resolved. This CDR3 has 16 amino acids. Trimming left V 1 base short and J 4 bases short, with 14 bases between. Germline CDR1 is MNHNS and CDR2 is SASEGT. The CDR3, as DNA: TGTGCCAGCAGTGAAGGTGCGGGGAAGAAAAATCAGCCCCAGCATTTT. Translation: CASSEGAGKKNQPQHF.

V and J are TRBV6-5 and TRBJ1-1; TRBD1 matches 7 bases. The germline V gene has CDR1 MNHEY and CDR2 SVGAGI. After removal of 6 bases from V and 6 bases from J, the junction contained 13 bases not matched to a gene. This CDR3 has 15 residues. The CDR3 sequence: CASSRRQGGLAEAFF. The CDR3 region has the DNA TGTGCCAGCAGCCGCAGACAGGGCGGTTTGGCTGAAGCTTTCTTT.

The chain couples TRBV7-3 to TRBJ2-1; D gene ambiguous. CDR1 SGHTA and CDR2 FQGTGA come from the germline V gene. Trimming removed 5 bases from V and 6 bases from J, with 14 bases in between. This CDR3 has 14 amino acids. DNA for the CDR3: TGTGCCAGCAGCGAACGATCGGGTGGCAATGAGCAGTTCTTC. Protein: CASSERSGGNEQFF.

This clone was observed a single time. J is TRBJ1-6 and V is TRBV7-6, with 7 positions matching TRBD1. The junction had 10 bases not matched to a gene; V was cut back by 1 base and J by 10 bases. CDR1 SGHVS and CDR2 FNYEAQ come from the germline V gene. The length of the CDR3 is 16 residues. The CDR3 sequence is CASSLDLGQGGSPLHF. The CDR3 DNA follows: TGTGCCAGCAGCTTAGACCTTGGGCAGGGGGGATCACCCCTCCACTTT.

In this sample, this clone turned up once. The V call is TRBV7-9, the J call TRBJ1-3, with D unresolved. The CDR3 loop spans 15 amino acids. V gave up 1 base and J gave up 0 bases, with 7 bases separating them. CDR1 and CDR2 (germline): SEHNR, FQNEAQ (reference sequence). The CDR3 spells CASSLVSSSGNTIYF. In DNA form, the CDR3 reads TGTGCCAGCAGCTTAGTCTCTAGCTCTGGAAACACCATATATTTT. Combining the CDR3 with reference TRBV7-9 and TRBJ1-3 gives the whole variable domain DTGVSQNPRHKITKRGQNVTFRCDPISEHNRLYWYRQTLGQGPEFLTYFQNEAQLEKSRLLSDRFSAERPKGSFSTLEIQRTEQGDSAMYLCASSLVSSSGNTIYFGEGSWLTVV.

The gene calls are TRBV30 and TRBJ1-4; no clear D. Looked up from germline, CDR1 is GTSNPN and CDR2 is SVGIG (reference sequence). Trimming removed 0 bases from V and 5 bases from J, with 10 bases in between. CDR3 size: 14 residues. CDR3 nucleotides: TGTGCCTGGAGTGTACGCACCAGAAATGAAAAACTGTTTTTT. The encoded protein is CAWSVRTRNEKLFF.

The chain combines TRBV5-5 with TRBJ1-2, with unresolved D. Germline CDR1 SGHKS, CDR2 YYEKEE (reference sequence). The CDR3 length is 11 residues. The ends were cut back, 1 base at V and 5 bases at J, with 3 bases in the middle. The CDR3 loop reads CASSLTYGYTF. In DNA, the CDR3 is TGTGCCAGCAGCTTGACATATGGCTACACCTTC.

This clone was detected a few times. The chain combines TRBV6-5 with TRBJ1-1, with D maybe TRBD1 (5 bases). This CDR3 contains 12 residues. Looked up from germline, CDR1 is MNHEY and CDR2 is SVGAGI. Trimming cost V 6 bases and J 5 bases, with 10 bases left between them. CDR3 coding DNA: TGTGCCAGCAGCCGCGACAGTACTGAAGCTTTCTTT. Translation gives CASSRDSTEAFF.

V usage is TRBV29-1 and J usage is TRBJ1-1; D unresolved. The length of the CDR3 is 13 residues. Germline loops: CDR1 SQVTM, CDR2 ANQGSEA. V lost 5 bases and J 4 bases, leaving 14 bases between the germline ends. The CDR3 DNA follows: TGCAGCGTTATCGGGGTAAAGAGCACTGAAGCTTTCTTT. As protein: CSVIGVKSTEAFF.

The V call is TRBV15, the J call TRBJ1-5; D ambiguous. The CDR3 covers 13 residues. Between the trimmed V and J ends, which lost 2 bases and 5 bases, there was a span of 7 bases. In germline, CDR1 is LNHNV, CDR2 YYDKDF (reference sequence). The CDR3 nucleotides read TGTGCCACCAGCAGAAAACATGATCAGCCCCAGCATTTT. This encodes CATSRKHDQPQHF.

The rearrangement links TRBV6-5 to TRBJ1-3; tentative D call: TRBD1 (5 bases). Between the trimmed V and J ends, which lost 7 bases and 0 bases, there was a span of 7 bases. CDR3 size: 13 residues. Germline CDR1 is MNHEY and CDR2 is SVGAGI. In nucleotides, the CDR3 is TGTGCCAGCACCCAGGGCTCTGGAAACACCATATATTTT. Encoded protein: CASTQGSGNTIYF.

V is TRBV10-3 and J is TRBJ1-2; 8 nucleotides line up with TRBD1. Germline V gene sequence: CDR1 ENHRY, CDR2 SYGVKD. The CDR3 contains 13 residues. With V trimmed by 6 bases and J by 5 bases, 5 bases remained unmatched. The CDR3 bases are TGTGCCATCAGGATGACAGGGGATTATGGCTACACCTTC. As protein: CAIRMTGDYGYTF.

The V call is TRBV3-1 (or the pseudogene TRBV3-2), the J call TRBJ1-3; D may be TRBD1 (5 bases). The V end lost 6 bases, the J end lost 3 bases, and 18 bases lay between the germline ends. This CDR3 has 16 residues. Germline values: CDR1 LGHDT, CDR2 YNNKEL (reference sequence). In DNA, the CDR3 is TGTGCCAGCAGTTTTGGGACTGGTCCTCGTGGAAACACCATATATTTT. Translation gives CASSFGTGPRGNTIYF.

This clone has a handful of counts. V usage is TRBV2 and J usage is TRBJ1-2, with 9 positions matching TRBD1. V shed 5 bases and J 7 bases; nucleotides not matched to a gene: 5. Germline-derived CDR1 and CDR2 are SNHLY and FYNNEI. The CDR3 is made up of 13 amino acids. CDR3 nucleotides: TGTGCCAGCAGTCGAACAGGGGGCGGTGGCTACACCTTC. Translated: CASSRTGGGGYTF.